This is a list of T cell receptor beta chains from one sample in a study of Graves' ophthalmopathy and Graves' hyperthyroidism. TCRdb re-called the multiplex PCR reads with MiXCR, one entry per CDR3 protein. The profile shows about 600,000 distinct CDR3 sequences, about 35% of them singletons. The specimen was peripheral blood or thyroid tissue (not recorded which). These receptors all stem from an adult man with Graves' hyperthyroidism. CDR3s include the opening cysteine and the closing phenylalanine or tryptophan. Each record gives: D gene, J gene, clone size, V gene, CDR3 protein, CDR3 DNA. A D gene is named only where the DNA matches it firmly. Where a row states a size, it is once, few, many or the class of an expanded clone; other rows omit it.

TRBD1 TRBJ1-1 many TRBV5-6 CASSLVAGGLYTEAFF TGTGCCAGCAGCTTGGTGGCAGGGGGGTTGTACACTGAAGCTTTCTTT
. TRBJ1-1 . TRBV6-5 CASSKRVGTEAFF TGTGCCAGCAGTAAAAGGGTAGGGACTGAAGCTTTCTTT
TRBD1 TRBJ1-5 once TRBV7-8 CASSSRDRGRYSNQPQHF TGTGCCAGCAGTTCACGGGACAGGGGGAGGTATAGCAATCAGCCCCAGCATTTT
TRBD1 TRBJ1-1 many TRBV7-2 CASSPQGWVPTEAFF TGTGCCAGCAGTCCACAGGGGTGGGTGCCCACTGAAGCTTTCTTT
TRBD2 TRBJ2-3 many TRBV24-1 CATSDLQSGGASDTQYF TGTGCCACCAGTGATTTGCAAAGCGGGGGGGCCTCAGATACGCAGTATTTT
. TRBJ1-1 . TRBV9 CASSPVGNRVTEAFF TGTGCCAGCTCACCTGTAGGAAACAGGGTGACTGAAGCTTTCTTT
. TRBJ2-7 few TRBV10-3 CAISGGTSYTEQYF TGTGCCATCAGTGGAGGGACATCTTATACCGAGCAGTACTTC
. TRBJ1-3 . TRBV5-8 CASSFTGRFSGNTIYF TGTGCCAGCAGCTTCACAGGGCGATTCTCTGGAAACACCATATATTTT
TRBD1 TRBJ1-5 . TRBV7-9 CASSFGTGGVETQHF TGTGCCAGCAGCTTCGGGACAGGGGGCGTCGAGACCCAGCATTTT
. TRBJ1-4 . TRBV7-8 CASSPPMPNEKLFF TGTGCCAGCTCACCACCGATGCCAAATGAAAAACTGTTTTTT
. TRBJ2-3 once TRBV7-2 CASSLIRGSDTQYF TGTGCCAGCAGCTTAATCCGCGGGTCGGATACGCAGTATTTT
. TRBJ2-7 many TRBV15 CATSRDSFGRTVYEQYF TGTGCCACCAGCAGAGATTCGTTTGGGAGAACGGTGTACGAGCAGTACTTC
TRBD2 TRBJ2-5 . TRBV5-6 CASSLIESSGGSRETQYF TGTGCCAGCAGCTTGATCGAGTCTAGCGGGGGGTCGCGGGAGACCCAGTACTTC
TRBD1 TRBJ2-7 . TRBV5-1 CASSLADRGGPYEQYF TGCGCCAGCAGCTTGGCCGACAGGGGAGGACCCTACGAGCAGTACTTC
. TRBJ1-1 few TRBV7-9 CASSQPGLTTTEAFF TGTGCCAGCAGTCAACCGGGACTCACAACCACTGAAGCTTTCTTT
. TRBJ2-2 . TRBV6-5 CASSPSAGLGIRLFF TGTGCCAGCAGCCCTTCCGCGGGACTGGGTATCCGGCTGTTTTTT
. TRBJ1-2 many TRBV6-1 CASSPTGRGGYTF TGTGCCAGCAGTCCCACAGGGCGAGGAGGCTACACCTTC
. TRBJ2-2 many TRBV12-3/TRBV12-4 CASSSTHGAGELFF TGTGCCAGCAGTTCCACCCACGGAGCCGGGGAGCTGTTTTTT
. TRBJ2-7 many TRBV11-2 CASSFFGGFEQYF TGTGCCAGCAGCTTTTTTGGGGGCTTCGAGCAGTACTTC
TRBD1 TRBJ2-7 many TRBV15 CATSRTGLNSYEQYF TGTGCCACCAGCCGGACAGGCCTCAACTCCTACGAGCAGTACTTC
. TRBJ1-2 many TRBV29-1 CSVDLARGYGYTF TGCAGCGTTGACCTGGCCAGGGGCTATGGCTACACCTTC
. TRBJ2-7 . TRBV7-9 CASSFSGTYNEQYF TGTGCCAGCAGCTTTTCCGGGACCTACAATGAGCAGTACTTC
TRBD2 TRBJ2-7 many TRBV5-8 CASSLDGGYEQYF TGTGCCAGCAGCTTGGACGGGGGGTACGAGCAGTACTTC
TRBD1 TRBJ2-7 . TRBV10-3 CAISEGDRGDYEQYF TGTGCCATCAGTGAGGGGGACAGGGGGGACTACGAGCAGTACTTC
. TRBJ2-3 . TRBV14 CASSQDRHGPTDTQYF TGTGCCAGCAGCCAAGATCGGCATGGTCCCACAGATACGCAGTATTTT
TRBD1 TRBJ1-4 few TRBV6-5 CASRSKPGQGMGKLFF TGTGCCAGCAGATCTAAGCCGGGACAGGGGATGGGGAAACTGTTTTTT
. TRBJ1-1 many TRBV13 CASSEGRVNTEAFF TGTGCCAGCAGCGAGGGCAGGGTGAACACTGAAGCTTTCTTT
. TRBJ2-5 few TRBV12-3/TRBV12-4 CASSLVGVYETQYF TGTGCCAGCAGTTTAGTGGGGGTCTACGAGACCCAGTACTTC
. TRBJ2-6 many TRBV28 CATGSGANVLTF TGTGCCACTGGTTCCGGGGCCAACGTCCTGACTTTC
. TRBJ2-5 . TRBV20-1 CGAREPRGGQPQYF TGCGGTGCTAGAGAACCCAGGGGTGGTCAGCCCCAGTACTTC
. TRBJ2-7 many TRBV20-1 CSARAQGSSYEQYF TGCAGTGCTAGAGCCCAGGGGAGCTCCTACGAGCAGTACTTC
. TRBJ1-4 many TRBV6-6 CASGGLRQASKNEKLFF TGTGCCAGCGGTGGGTTGAGACAGGCGTCAAAGAATGAAAAACTGTTTTTT
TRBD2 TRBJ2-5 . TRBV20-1 CSAREHSGGGMTQYF TGCAGTGCTAGAGAGCATAGCGGGGGGGGGATGACCCAGTACTTC
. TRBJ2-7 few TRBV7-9 CASSSAVVTYEQYF TGTGCCAGCAGCTCCGCTGTCGTGACCTACGAGCAGTACTTC
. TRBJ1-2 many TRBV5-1 CASRDQVSLGGYTF TGCGCCAGCAGGGATCAGGTTAGCCTTGGTGGCTACACCTTC
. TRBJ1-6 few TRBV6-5 CASRVWAGQSYSPLHF TGTGCCAGCAGAGTATGGGCAGGGCAATCGTATTCACCCCTCCACTTT
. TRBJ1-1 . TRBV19 CATRDQGPFTEAFF TGTGCCACCCGAGACCAGGGGCCCTTCACTGAAGCTTTCTTT
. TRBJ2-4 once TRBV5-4 CASSLIGFDIQYF TGTGCCAGCAGCTTGATCGGGTTTGACATTCAGTACTTC